One and the same sample provided the 18 T cell receptor beta chains below, sequenced in a study of blood T cell repertoires in COVID-19. The data were produced by immunoSEQ multiplex PCR, yet TCRdb's version contains in-frame clones alone and is incomplete. The data show around 190,000 clones, with 80% to 90% seen just once and about 1.9% held by the top ten. The sample comprised peripheral blood. All receptors derive from a man younger than 30 who had recovered from COVID-19.

This chain links TRBV6-1 with TRBJ1-2; TRBD1 matches 9 bases. From germline, CDR1 is MNHNS and CDR2 SASEGT. There are 16 residues in the CDR3. With 8 bases clipped from V and 7 bases from J, the junction kept 17 bases outside the gene matches. The CDR3, as DNA: TGTGCCAGCGGTGCCGGGACAGGGATCTCGGCAGGTGGCTACACCTTC. It yields the protein CASGAGTGISAGGYTF.

The chain recombines TRBV9 with TRBJ2-7; D gene uncertain. Germline CDR1 is SGDLS and CDR2 is YYNGEE. CDR3 size: 15 residues. Trimming removed 0 bases from V and 3 bases from J, with 13 bases in between. In DNA, the CDR3 is TGTGCCAGCAGCGTAGATGGTAGCTTCGGCTACGAGCAGTACTTC. This encodes CASSVDGSFGYEQYF.

This chain links TRBV29-1 with TRBJ1-1; D may be TRBD1 (6 bases). Germline CDR1 and CDR2: SQVTM and ANQGSEA. Trimming left V 7 bases short and J 0 bases short, with 12 bases between. The length of the CDR3 is 13 residues. The CDR3 nucleotides read TGCAGCGCCATGGGGGCTATGAACACTGAAGCTTTCTTT. This translates into CSAMGAMNTEAFF.

The rearrangement links TRBV19 to TRBJ1-1, with a tentative D call TRBD1 (5 bases). CDR1 and CDR2 from the germline V gene are LNHDA and SQIVND (reference sequence). V gave up 6 bases and J gave up 3 bases, with 14 bases separating them. The CDR3 covers 14 residues. This CDR3 is CASSDSVGYTEAFF. The CDR3 DNA reads as TGTGCCAGTAGCGACAGTGTGGGATACACTGAAGCTTTCTTT.

The V call is TRBV21-1, the J call TRBJ1-1. TRBV21-1 is listed as a pseudogene. This CDR3 region has 10 residues. In DNA form, the CDR3 reads TGTGCCAGCAGCAATCACCTAAGTGACTTT. Its translation: CASSNHLSDF.

This chain links TRBV18 with TRBJ1-1; no definite D call. CDR1 is KGHSH and CDR2 is LQKENI in the germline V gene. This CDR3 has 14 amino acids. V was trimmed by 6 bases and J by 4 bases, leaving 15 bases between them. The CDR3, as DNA: TGTGCCAGCTCGACCACCATTAGCGGCACTGAAGCTTTCTTT. This encodes CASSTTISGTEAFF.

The rearrangement links TRBV2 to TRBJ2-7, with 9 bases aligning to TRBD2. The trim removed 2 bases at V and 6 bases at J, leaving 8 bases unmatched. The CDR3 spans 15 residues. The germline V gene encodes CDR1 SNHLY and CDR2 FYNNEI. CDR3 protein: CASSENGLAGSEQYF. In DNA form, the CDR3 reads TGTGCCAGCAGTGAAAATGGGCTAGCGGGATCCGAGCAGTACTTC.

This chain connects TRBV2 to TRBJ2-7, with 10 nucleotides matching TRBD1. CDR1 SNHLY and CDR2 FYNNEI come from the germline V gene. The CDR3 is 15 amino acids. J lost 3 bases, V lost 6 bases, and 8 bases had no gene match. The CDR3 DNA reads as TGTGCCAGCAGCCGACAGGGGGCGAATCTCTACGAGCAGTACTTC. Its translation: CASSRQGANLYEQYF.

This chain joins TRBV9 and TRBJ2-2; 10 bases map to TRBD1. This CDR3 spans 18 amino acids. CDR1 and CDR2 from the germline V gene are SGDLS and YYNGEE. V trimming: 4 bases; J trimming: 0 bases; junction bases outside the gene matches: 9. CDR3 nucleotide sequence: TGTGCCAGCAGCCCAGGACAGGGGGGCCCCGCGAACACCGGGGAGCTGTTTTTT. The encoded protein is CASSPGQGGPANTGELFF.

The CDR3 region has the DNA TGTGCCAGCAGCTTTGGACTAGCCCTTCGAAGGACAGATACGCAGTATTTT. Translation gives CASSFGLALRRTDTQYF. The chain couples TRBV7-2 to TRBJ2-3; TRBD2 aligns across 8 bases. Germline values: CDR1 SGHTA, CDR2 FQGNSA. There are 17 residues in the CDR3. The V gene end was trimmed by 3 bases and the J gene end by 3 bases; junction bases not matched to a gene: 11.

The chain couples TRBV4-1 to TRBJ2-1; 8 bases are a match to TRBD2. There are 14 residues in the CDR3. Germline V gene sequence: CDR1 MGHRA, CDR2 YSYEKL. The V gene end was trimmed by 4 bases and the J gene end by 2 bases; junction bases not matched to a gene: 1. The CDR3 spells CASSPGLAYNEQFF. The CDR3 bases are TGCGCCAGCAGCCCGGGACTAGCCTACAATGAGCAGTTCTTC.

This clone occurred once. The chain joins TRBV6-2 or TRBV6-3 to TRBJ1-2; 8 bases are shared with TRBD1. The trim removed 4 bases at V and 2 bases at J, leaving 12 bases unmatched. Germline V lookup: CDR1 MNHEY, CDR2 SVGEGT. This CDR3 is 17 amino acids long. CDR3 in DNA: TGTGCCAGCAGTTCCTCGGACAGGGCAATTTCCAACTATGGCTACACCTTC. Protein sequence: CASSSSDRAISNYGYTF.

The chain uses TRBV9 and TRBJ1-1, with a weak D call TRBD1 (5 bases). Trimming took off 4 bases at V and 2 bases at J, with 15 bases between the two ends. The CDR3 extends over 15 amino acids. Germline CDR1 SGDLS, CDR2 YYNGEE. In DNA form, the CDR3 reads TGTGCCAGCAGCTTCTGGGGGGACGGAAACACTGAAGCTTTCTTT. Protein: CASSFWGDGNTEAFF.

The rearrangement links TRBV27 to TRBJ1-1; 10 positions match TRBD1. V shed 0 bases and J 3 bases; nucleotides not matched to a gene: 10. This CDR3 contains 18 residues. CDR1 and CDR2 from the germline V gene are MNHEY and SMNVEV (reference sequence). CDR3 nucleotides: TGTGCCAGCAGTTTATCTCTCCCGGGACAGGGGCGGGACACTGAAGCTTTCTTT. As protein: CASSLSLPGQGRDTEAFF.

V is TRBV19 and J is TRBJ1-2; the match to TRBD1 covers 11 bases. This CDR3 has 16 residues. The germline gives CDR1 LNHDA, CDR2 SQIVND (reference sequence). Trimming removed 5 bases from V and 8 bases from J; junction bases left unmatched: 13. The CDR3 DNA sequence: TGTGCCAGTAGTTCCTCCGGGACAGGGGGTTTCTACGGCTACACCTTC. As protein: CASSSSGTGGFYGYTF.

The gene calls are TRBV6-2 or TRBV6-3 and TRBJ2-1; TRBD1 matches at 10 bases. The CDR3 is made up of 21 amino acids. From germline, CDR1 is MNHEY and CDR2 SVGEGT. Trimming removed 1 base from V and 3 bases from J; junction bases left unmatched: 18. The CDR3 loop is CASSYFVGTGAAVPNYNEQFF. The CDR3 DNA is TGTGCCAGCAGTTACTTCGTCGGGACAGGGGCCGCGGTCCCTAACTACAATGAGCAGTTCTTC.

V usage is TRBV3-1 (or the pseudogene TRBV3-2) and J usage is TRBJ2-7; 8 bases are shared with TRBD1. The V gene end was trimmed by 4 bases and the J gene end by 5 bases; junction bases not matched to a gene: 4. The CDR3 spans 13 residues. In germline, CDR1 is LGHDT, CDR2 YNNKEL (reference sequence). CDR3 in amino acids: CASSPQGADEQYF. The CDR3 DNA sequence: TGTGCCAGCAGCCCCCAGGGGGCCGACGAGCAGTACTTC.

In nucleotides, the CDR3 is TGTGCCAGCAGTCAGGGGGTCCCAGATACGCAGTATTTT. The encoded protein is CASSQGVPDTQYF. V usage is TRBV6-5 and J usage is TRBJ2-3; 7 bases are a match to TRBD1. Trimming cost V 5 bases and J 4 bases; bases outside gene matches: 3. CDR3 size: 13 residues. Per germline, CDR1 MNHEY and CDR2 SVGAGI.